The 27 T cell receptor beta chains given below trace back to one sample, sequenced in a study of blood T cells in healthy people across ages. Together with a sample-barcoded 5' primer, a J-beta primer mix was included in a second PCR lasting about 7 to 11 cycles. TCRdb reanalysed the 5' RACE reads using MiXCR and keeps one entry per CDR3 protein. This sample has about 1 million distinct CDR3 sequences, with under 55% found just once. The sample comprised blood. All receptors come from a woman aged 55-69 years in good health.

CDR3 sequence: CASSLTAGGFAYNEQYF. The DNA of the CDR3 is TGTGCCAGCAGTTTAACGGCGGGAGGGTTCGCCTACAATGAGCAGTACTTC. The chain joins TRBV12-3 or TRBV12-4 to TRBJ2-1; 9 bases agree with TRBD2. With the DNA end fitting TRBJ2-7 better, the J assignment may be wrong. The CDR3 has 17 residues.

There are many counts of this clonotype. The chain is built from TRBV18 and TRBJ2-3, with 8 bases aligning to TRBD1. Germline V lookup: CDR1 KGHSH, CDR2 LQKENI. Trimming removed 1 base from V and 2 bases from J; junction bases left unmatched: 2. The CDR3 sequence is 15 residues long. The chain's CDR3 is CASSPRTGPTDTQYF. The DNA for the CDR3 is TGTGCCAGCTCACCACGGACAGGGCCCACAGATACGCAGTATTTT.

The V and J genes are TRBV20-1 and TRBJ1-6; maybe TRBD1 (6 bases). The CDR3 totals 16 residues. V was cut by 0 bases and J by 8 bases, with 17 bases left in between. CDR1 DFQATT and CDR2 SNEGSKA come from the germline V gene (reference sequence). The CDR3 bases are TGCAGTGCTAGAGAGGGGGCCGGGACCTCCTATTCACCCCTCCACTTT. Protein: CSAREGAGTSYSPLHF.

The chain carries TRBV30 and TRBJ2-1; 8 positions agree with TRBD2. V lost 8 bases to trimming and J lost 9 bases; unmatched junction nucleotides: 9. Germline CDR1 and CDR2: GTSNPN and SVGIG (reference sequence). The CDR3 runs to 12 residues. Written as DNA, the CDR3 is TGTGCCGGGGATGGGACTAGGGGTGAGCAGTTCTTC. It translates to CAGDGTRGEQFF.

This clonotype was counted only a few times. The chain couples TRBV6-1 to TRBJ1-5; tentative D call: TRBD1 (6 bases). The CDR3 totals 14 residues. V was trimmed by 7 bases and J by 2 bases, leaving 12 bases between them. The germline V gene encodes CDR1 MNHNS and CDR2 SASEGT. The DNA for the CDR3 is TGTGCCAGCATCCGGGGGCTCGGCAATCAGCCCCAGCATTTT. Translation gives CASIRGLGNQPQHF.

This clonotype showed up just a few times. The V and J genes are TRBV12-3 or TRBV12-4 and TRBJ2-3; a weak D match, TRBD1 (5 bases). V lost 0 bases to trimming and J lost 5 bases, with 21 bases between them. This CDR3 is built from 18 residues. CDR3 loop: CASSLASLGQGKGDTQYF. The CDR3 bases are TGTGCCAGCAGTTTAGCGTCCCTAGGGCAGGGTAAAGGAGATACGCAGTATTTT.

Concerning this clonotype itself: The junction does not match germline at one end; this may be a read error. This chain uses TRBV3-1 with TRBJ2-7, with 7 bases lining up with TRBD1. The CDR3 runs 15 residues. The germline CDR1 and CDR2 sequences are LGHDT and YNNKEL (reference sequence). The CDR3 region is CASRQGAGTAYEQYF. The CDR3 nucleotides read TGTGCCAGCCGCCAAGGGGCCGGGACAGCTTACGAGCAGTACTTC.

This chain connects TRBV19 to TRBJ1-2, with 7 bases lining up with TRBD1. The ends lost 4 bases at V and 2 bases at J; junction bases unmatched: 13. CDR1 is LNHDA, CDR2 SQIVND, per germline (reference sequence). This CDR3 has 17 amino acids. As DNA, the CDR3 is TGTGCCAGTAGTAGCGGACAGGTGGGGCCTTCCAACTATGGCTACACCTTC. It encodes CASSSGQVGPSNYGYTF.

This chain uses TRBV5-1 with TRBJ2-5, with unresolved D. The last part of the DNA fits TRBJ2-7 better; the J call may be wrong. The CDR3 contains 13 residues. Germline values: CDR1 SGHRS, CDR2 YFSETQ. The CDR3 reads CASSPPIRSEQYF. In nucleotides, the CDR3 is TGCGCCAGCAGCCCCCCGATCCGGTCCGAGCAGTACTTC.

This clonotype has just a few counts. The chain has TRBV6-5 and TRBJ2-7; D might be TRBD1 (6 bases). V lost 4 bases and J 7 bases, leaving 17 bases between the germline ends. Looked up from germline, CDR1 is MNHEY and CDR2 is SVGAGI. The CDR3 is made up of 14 amino acids. The CDR3 nucleotides read TGTGCCAGCAGTTCCTACCGGGACAATGGAGAGCAGTACTTC. Amino acid sequence: CASSSYRDNGEQYF.

The chain has TRBV30 and TRBJ2-3; D possibly corresponds to TRBD2 (5 bases). V was shortened by 0 bases and J by 6 bases, with 13 bases between the two germline ends. Germline V gene data show CDR1 as GTSNPN and CDR2 as SVGIG (reference sequence). This CDR3 is built from 14 residues. The CDR3 region is CAWSVGKGGDTQYF. In nucleotides, the CDR3 is TGTGCCTGGAGTGTGGGGAAGGGCGGGGATACGCAGTATTTT.

The gene calls are TRBV11-2 and TRBJ2-5; TRBD2 aligns across 7 bases. This CDR3 has 15 residues. Per germline, CDR1 SGHAT and CDR2 FQNNGV. Trimming removed 4 bases from V and 5 bases from J; junction bases left unmatched: 10. As DNA, the CDR3 is TGTGCCAGCAGCTCCAACGGCGGGAGCAGGGAGACCCAGTACTTC. Translation: CASSSNGGSRETQYF. The variable domain in full, completed from reference TRBV11-2 and TRBJ2-5, reads EAGVAQSPRYKIIEKRQSVAFWCNPISGHATLYWYQQILGQGPKLLIQFQNNGVVDDSQLPKDRFSAERLKGVDSTLKIQPAKLEDSAVYLCASSSNGGSRETQYFGPGTRLLVL.

This rearrangement joins TRBV9 to TRBJ2-3; D tentatively reads TRBD1 or TRBD2 (5 bases each). Germline V gene data show CDR1 as SGDLS and CDR2 as YYNGEE. CDR3 length: 14 residues. V lost 0 bases to trimming and J lost 6 bases, with 11 bases between them. The CDR3 sequence: CASSVEGRSDTQYF. The CDR3 coding sequence is TGTGCCAGCAGCGTAGAGGGGAGAAGCGATACGCAGTATTTT. The whole variable domain, remainder taken from reference TRBV9 and TRBJ2-3, is DSGVTQTPKHLITATGQRVTLRCSPRSGDLSVYWYQQSLDQGLQFLIQYYNGEERAKGNILERFSAQQFPDLHSELNLSSLELGDSALYFCASSVEGRSDTQYFGPGTRLTVL.

This clonotype turned up a few times. The chain combines TRBV29-1 with TRBJ1-1, with unresolved D. Germline CDR1 is SQVTM and CDR2 is ANQGSEA. This CDR3 is 13 amino acids long. Trimming took off 3 bases at V and 4 bases at J, with 12 bases between the two ends. The CDR3 loop reads CSVEGGLSTEAFF. In DNA form, the CDR3 reads TGCAGCGTTGAGGGCGGCCTGAGCACTGAAGCTTTCTTT.

The V and J genes are TRBV4-1 and TRBJ2-7; no clear D. Per the germline V gene, CDR1 is MGHRA and CDR2 is YSYEKL. The V end lost 1 base, the J end lost 0 bases, and 13 bases lay between the germline ends. The CDR3 spans 16 residues. The CDR3 bases are TGCGCCAGCAGCCAAGGGGAATACACCAGCTCCTACGAGCAGTACTTC. Residues: CASSQGEYTSSYEQYF.

This clonotype was found many times. J is TRBJ1-5 and V is TRBV7-8; D is uncertain. Looked up from germline, CDR1 is SGHVS and CDR2 is FQNEAQ. This CDR3 is 15 amino acids long. The V end was cut by 5 bases, the J end by 0 bases, with 11 bases between. The CDR3 DNA is TGTGCCAGCAGCCTACAAGAGAGTAGCAATCAGCCCCAGCATTTT. Its translation is CASSLQESSNQPQHF.

CDR3 coding DNA: TGTGCCAGCAGCCCGGACAGGGGGCGTCTTAGCACAGATACGCAGTATTTT. Translating gives CASSPDRGRLSTDTQYF. This chain uses TRBV7-9 with TRBJ2-3; 11 nucleotides align to TRBD1. After removal of 5 bases from V and 0 bases from J, the junction contained 7 bases not matched to a gene. Germline CDR1 reads SEHNR; CDR2 reads FQNEAQ (reference sequence). CDR3 length: 17 amino acids. The variable domain in full, with the rest retrieved from reference TRBV7-9 and TRBJ2-3, is DTGVSQNPRHKITKRGQNVTFRCDPISEHNRLYWYRQTLGQGPEFLTYFQNEAQLEKSRLLSDRFSAERPKGSFSTLEIQRTEQGDSAMYLCASSPDRGRLSTDTQYFGPGTRLTVL.

V and J are TRBV2 and TRBJ2-7; D possibly corresponds to TRBD1 (6 bases). CDR1 and CDR2 (germline): SNHLY, FYNNEI. Between the trimmed V and J ends, which lost 7 bases and 3 bases, there was a span of 16 bases. This CDR3 is 14 amino acids long. DNA for the CDR3: TGTGCCAGCAATGACCGGCAGGGGCACTACGAGCAGTACTTC. Its protein is CASNDRQGHYEQYF.

A few counts support this clonotype. The chain carries TRBV29-1 and TRBJ1-1; TRBD1 matches at 8 bases. V was clipped by 3 bases and J by 0 bases; unmatched bases: 6. The CDR3 sequence is 15 residues long. Per the germline V gene, CDR1 is SQVTM and CDR2 is ANQGSEA. The CDR3 is CSVDPGTGVNTEAFF. Here the CDR3 DNA reads TGCAGCGTTGACCCCGGGACAGGCGTGAACACTGAAGCTTTCTTT.

This clonotype was counted only a few times. This sequence joins TRBV14 and TRBJ1-2; TRBD1 aligns across 7 bases. Trimming cost V 0 bases and J 0 bases; bases outside gene matches: 4. There are 16 residues in the CDR3. CDR1 is SGHDN and CDR2 is FVKESK in the germline V gene. The CDR3: CASSQDEQGANYGYTF. The CDR3 region has the DNA TGTGCCAGCAGCCAAGACGAGCAGGGGGCTAACTATGGCTACACCTTC.

This clonotype was counted only a few times. The V call is TRBV20-1, the J call TRBJ2-5; TRBD2 matches 11 bases. The end of the DNA fits TRBJ2-7 better, so the J call may be wrong. CDR3 length: 15 amino acids. Per germline, CDR1 DFQATT and CDR2 SNEGSKA (reference sequence). CDR3 region: CSAETSGRVRGEQYF. The CDR3 DNA reads TGCAGTGCCGAAACTAGCGGGAGAGTTCGCGGCGAGCAGTACTTC.

This clonotype was counted between two and nine times. The gene calls are TRBV6-5 and TRBJ2-5; D call uncertain. CDR3 length: 15 residues. The ends were cut back, 5 bases at V and 5 bases at J, with 18 bases in the middle. The germline V gene encodes CDR1 MNHEY and CDR2 SVGAGI. The CDR3 region has the DNA TGTGCCAGCAGTCAAAACGGTTTAGAATCGGAGACCCAGTACTTC. Translated, it gives CASSQNGLESETQYF.

This clonotype was detected a few times. V usage is TRBV24-1 and J usage is TRBJ2-3; TRBD2 might be the D (5 bases). Germline CDR1 and CDR2: KGHDR and SFDVKD. V was pared by 3 bases and J by 8 bases, with 5 bases between. CDR3 length: 11 amino acids. CDR3 loop: CATSDRGTQYF. The CDR3 coding sequence is TGTGCCACCAGTGATCGGGGTACGCAGTATTTT.

The CDR3 loop is CASSPSRDLQAKNIQYF. The CDR3 DNA follows: TGTGCCAGCAGCCCGAGCCGCGACCTCCAGGCCAAAAACATTCAGTACTTC. This sequence joins TRBV5-5 and TRBJ2-4; the D is unclear. Germline V gene lookup returns CDR1 SGHKS and CDR2 YYEKEE (reference sequence). The CDR3 is 17 residues long. V dropped 4 bases and J dropped 1 base, with 18 bases sitting between them.

This clonotype came up a few times. The rearrangement uses TRBV7-9 and TRBJ2-7; no firm D call. This CDR3 is 17 amino acids long. V was clipped by 5 bases and J by 3 bases, with 23 bases between them. Germline V gene data show CDR1 as SEHNR and CDR2 as FQNEAQ (reference sequence). The CDR3 bases are TGTGCCAGCAGCGATAACAACCAGGCTCCCGCCCTCTACGAGCAGTACTTC. It specifies CASSDNNQAPALYEQYF.

The chain joins TRBV4-2 to TRBJ2-1, with TRBD1 identical over 8 bases. The V gene end was trimmed by 3 bases and the J gene end by 0 bases; junction bases not matched to a gene: 7. The CDR3 is 17 residues long. CDR1 is LGHNA and CDR2 is YNFKEQ in the germline V gene. The CDR3 is CASSQHWTGTSYNEQFF. The CDR3 nucleotides are TGTGCCAGCAGCCAGCACTGGACAGGGACCTCCTACAATGAGCAGTTCTTC.

The V and J genes are TRBV11-2 and TRBJ2-7, with TRBD2 matching over 13 bases. V lost 5 bases and J lost 7; bases outside the gene matches: 11. Germline lookup yields CDR1 SGHAT and CDR2 FQNNGV. The CDR3 totals 16 residues. CDR3 loop: CASSNTRTSGSNEQYF. CDR3 in DNA: TGTGCCAGCAGCAATACCCGGACTAGCGGGAGTAATGAGCAGTACTTC.